These 13 T cell receptor beta chains were sequenced from one sample in a study of control samples from healthy donors and cancer patients. Only in-frame clones appear in the TCRdb table, and some are missing; sequencing was by immunoSEQ multiplex PCR. The table shows over 200,000 clones, with around 80% occurring only once. The specimen sequenced was PBMCs. The receptors derive from a woman between 55 and 75 years old with lung cancer.

This clone was found a few times. V is TRBV6-5 and J is TRBJ1-1, with TRBD1 as a possible D gene (5 bases). The length of the CDR3 is 14 residues. The V gene lost 7 bases and the J gene lost 0 bases, with 12 bases spanning the gap. Germline V gene lookup returns CDR1 MNHEY and CDR2 SVGAGI. The CDR3 DNA reads as TGTGCCAGCACTTCAGGGCAGTTGAACACTGAAGCTTTCTTT. This encodes CASTSGQLNTEAFF.

This chain uses TRBV6-5 with TRBJ2-1; the match to TRBD2 covers 8 bases. This CDR3 has 16 amino acids. V was pared by 4 bases and J by 5 bases, with 10 bases of the junction left unmatched. The V gene's germline CDR1 is MNHEY and CDR2 SVGAGI. The CDR3 bases are TGTGCCAGCAGTTGGGCCAGCGGGAGATGGGACAATGAGCAGTTCTTC. Residues: CASSWASGRWDNEQFF.

The rearrangement joins TRBV5-1 to TRBJ2-2; D perhaps matches TRBD1 (5 bases). The V gene's germline CDR1 is SGHRS and CDR2 YFSETQ. This CDR3 is built from 13 residues. Between the trimmed V and J ends, which lost 4 bases and 6 bases, there was a span of 10 bases. CDR3 loop: CASSTGGAGELFF. The CDR3 bases are TGCGCCAGCAGCACAGGTGGGGCCGGGGAGCTGTTTTTT. The full variable domain, with the rest looked up from reference TRBV5-1 and TRBJ2-2, is KAGVTQTPRYLIKTRGQQVTLSCSPISGHRSVSWYQQTPGQGLQFLFEYFSETQRNKGNFPGRFSGRQFSNSRSEMNVSTLELGDSALYLCASSTGGAGELFFGEGSRLTVL.

This chain joins TRBV27 and TRBJ1-2, with 12 bases fitting TRBD1. The V gene's germline CDR1 is MNHEY and CDR2 SMNVEV (reference sequence). V lost 3 bases, J lost 8 bases, and 7 bases stayed unmatched. The CDR3 is made up of 15 amino acids. The CDR3 bases are TGTGCCAGCAGTTTCTCCCCCGGGACAGGGGGCGGCTACACCTTC. It translates to CASSFSPGTGGGYTF.

The V call is TRBV4-1, the J call TRBJ2-2; D is undetermined. Germline loops: CDR1 MGHRA, CDR2 YSYEKL. CDR3 size: 17 residues. Trimming removed 1 base at V and 0 bases at J, with 12 bases between. The CDR3 nucleotides read TGCGCCAGCAGCCAAGTTCCCCCCAGAACGAACACCGGGGAGCTGTTTTTT. It codes for CASSQVPPRTNTGELFF.

The chain combines TRBV27 with TRBJ2-7, with 7 nucleotides matching TRBD1. Germline trimming cut 3 bases from V and 4 bases from J; bases unmatched to any gene: 3. CDR1 is MNHEY and CDR2 is SMNVEV in the germline V gene (reference sequence). This CDR3 spans 13 amino acids. This CDR3 reads CASSFPGGYEQYF. DNA for the CDR3: TGTGCCAGCAGTTTCCCAGGGGGATACGAGCAGTACTTC.

This clone turned up a few times. The gene calls are TRBV5-6 and TRBJ1-2, with D tentatively TRBD1 (5 bases). The germline CDR1 and CDR2 sequences are SGHDT and YYEEEE. Trimming stripped 1 base from V and 7 bases from J, with 14 bases between. The CDR3 loop spans 14 amino acids. CDR3 bases: TGTGCCAGCAGCTTGTTCAGGGTCGCCTTTGGCTACACCTTC. As protein: CASSLFRVAFGYTF.

This rearrangement joins TRBV4-1 to TRBJ2-3; D call uncertain. Germline V gene sequence: CDR1 MGHRA, CDR2 YSYEKL. There are 13 residues in the CDR3. The V end was cut by 4 bases, the J end by 7 bases, with 12 bases between. CDR3 sequence (DNA): TGCGCCAGCAGCCCAAGGGTACCTAATACGCAGTATTTT. Its protein product is CASSPRVPNTQYF.

This clone was counted only a few times. The CDR3 bases are TGTGCCAGTAGCCCCAGCAGGGCCGGAAACACCATATATTTT. Its protein is CASSPSRAGNTIYF. The chain links TRBV19 to TRBJ1-3; a weak D match, TRBD1 (5 bases). The ends were cut back, 6 bases at V and 4 bases at J, with 13 bases in the middle. The CDR3 has 14 amino acids. Germline CDR1 reads LNHDA; CDR2 reads SQIVND (reference sequence).

The rearrangement links TRBV7-2 to TRBJ2-4, with 8 bases aligning to TRBD2. Germline trimming cut 0 bases from V and 5 bases from J; bases unmatched to any gene: 0. CDR1 is SGHTA and CDR2 is FQGNSA in the germline V gene. This CDR3 is 14 amino acids long. The CDR3 DNA sequence: TGTGCCAGCAGCTTAGCTAGCGGGGAAAACATTCAGTACTTC. It yields the protein CASSLASGENIQYF.

J is TRBJ2-5 and V is TRBV5-1, with 9 bases lining up with TRBD2. Germline assignment: CDR1 SGHRS and CDR2 YFSETQ. J gave up 4 bases and V 10 bases, and 2 bases lay outside the gene matches. This CDR3 spans 11 amino acids. As DNA, the CDR3 is TGCGCCCGCGGGGGGGGAGAGACCCAGTACTTC. Its translation: CARGGGETQYF.

This chain links TRBV7-9 with TRBJ2-6; 12 bases are a match to TRBD1. This CDR3 has 18 residues. Trimming removed 5 bases from V and 3 bases from J; junction bases left unmatched: 8. Germline assignment: CDR1 SEHNR and CDR2 FQNEAQ (reference sequence). This CDR3 reads CASSAPGQGAGGANVLTF. DNA for the CDR3: TGTGCCAGCAGCGCCCCGGGACAGGGGGCTGGTGGGGCCAACGTCCTGACTTTC.

In this sample, this clone turned up once. The genes are TRBV7-8 and TRBJ2-3; tentatively, D is TRBD1 or TRBD2 (7 bases each). CDR3 size: 16 residues. Germline V gives CDR1 SGHVS, CDR2 FQNEAQ. Deletions cut 0 bases from V and 3 bases from J, with 13 bases between. In nucleotides, the CDR3 is TGTGCCAGCAGCTTAGCCCGACAGGGAGGGACAGATACGCAGTATTTT. This encodes CASSLARQGGTDTQYF.